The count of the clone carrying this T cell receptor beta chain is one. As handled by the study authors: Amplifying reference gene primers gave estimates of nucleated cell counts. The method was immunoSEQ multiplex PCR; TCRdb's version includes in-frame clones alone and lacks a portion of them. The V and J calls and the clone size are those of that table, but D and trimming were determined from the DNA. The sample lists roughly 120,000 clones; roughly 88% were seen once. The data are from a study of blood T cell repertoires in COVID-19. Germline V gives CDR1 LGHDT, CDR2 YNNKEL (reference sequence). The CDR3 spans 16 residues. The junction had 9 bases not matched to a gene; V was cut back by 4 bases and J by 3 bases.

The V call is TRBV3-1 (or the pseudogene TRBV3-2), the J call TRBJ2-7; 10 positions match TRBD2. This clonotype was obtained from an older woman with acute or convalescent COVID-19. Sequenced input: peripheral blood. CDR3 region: CASSPGVSGRLYEQYF. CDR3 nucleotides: TGTGCCAGCAGCCCTGGGGTTAGCGGGAGGCTCTACGAGCAGTACTTC.